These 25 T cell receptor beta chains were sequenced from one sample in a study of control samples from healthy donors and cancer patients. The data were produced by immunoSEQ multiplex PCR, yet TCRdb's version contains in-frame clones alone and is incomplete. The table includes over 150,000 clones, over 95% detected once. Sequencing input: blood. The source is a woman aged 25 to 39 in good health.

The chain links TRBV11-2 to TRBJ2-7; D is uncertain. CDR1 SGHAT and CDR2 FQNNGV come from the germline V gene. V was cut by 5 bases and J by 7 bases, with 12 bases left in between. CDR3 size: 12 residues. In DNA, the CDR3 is TGTGCCAGCAGCCTACCGGACCCTGAGCAGTACTTC. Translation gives CASSLPDPEQYF.

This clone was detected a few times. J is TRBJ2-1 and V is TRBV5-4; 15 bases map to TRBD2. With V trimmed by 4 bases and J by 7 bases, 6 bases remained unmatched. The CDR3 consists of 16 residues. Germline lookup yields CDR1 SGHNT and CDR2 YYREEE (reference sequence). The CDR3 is CASSPWTSGRGNEQFF. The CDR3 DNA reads TGTGCCAGCAGCCCTTGGACTAGCGGGAGGGGAAATGAGCAGTTCTTC.

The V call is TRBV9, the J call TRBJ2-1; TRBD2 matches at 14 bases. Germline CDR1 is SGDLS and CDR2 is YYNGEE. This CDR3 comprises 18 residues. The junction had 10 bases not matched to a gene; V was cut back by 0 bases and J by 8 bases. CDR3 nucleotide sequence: TGTGCCAGCAGCGTAGGGATCCCGGGACTAGCGGGAGATGATGAGCAGTTCTTC. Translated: CASSVGIPGLAGDDEQFF.

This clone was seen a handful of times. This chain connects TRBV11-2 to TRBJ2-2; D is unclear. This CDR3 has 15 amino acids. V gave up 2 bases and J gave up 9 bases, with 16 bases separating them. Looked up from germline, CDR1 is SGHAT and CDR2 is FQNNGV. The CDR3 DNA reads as TGTGCCAGCAGCTTATTTACTCGTTTCGGCCGGGAGCTGTTTTTT. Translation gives CASSLFTRFGRELFF. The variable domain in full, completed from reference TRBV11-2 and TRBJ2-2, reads EAGVAQSPRYKIIEKRQSVAFWCNPISGHATLYWYQQILGQGPKLLIQFQNNGVVDDSQLPKDRFSAERLKGVDSTLKIQPAKLEDSAVYLCASSLFTRFGRELFFGEGSRLTVL.

CDR3 residues: CASSRGSDTQYF. The CDR3 DNA reads as TGTGCCAGCAGCCGAGGTTCAGATACGCAGTATTTT. The V call is TRBV7-9, the J call TRBJ2-3; D not resolved. CDR1 SEHNR and CDR2 FQNEAQ come from the germline V gene (reference sequence). V lost 5 bases and J 4 bases, leaving 7 bases between the germline ends. The CDR3 covers 12 residues.

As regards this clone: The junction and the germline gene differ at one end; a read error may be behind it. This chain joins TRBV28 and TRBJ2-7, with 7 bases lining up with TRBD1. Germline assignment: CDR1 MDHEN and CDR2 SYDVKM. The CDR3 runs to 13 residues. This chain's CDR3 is CASSFVDRVFLDF. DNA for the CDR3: TGTGCCAGCAGTTTTGTCGACAGGGTGTTCTTGGACTTC.

The CDR3 reads CASSIPGQGATGELFF. DNA of the CDR3: TGTGCCAGTAGTATCCCTGGACAGGGGGCGACCGGGGAGCTGTTTTTT. The chain links TRBV19 to TRBJ2-2; 11 bases map to TRBD1. J was trimmed by 5 bases and V by 3 bases; bases with no gene match: 5. Germline CDR1 reads LNHDA; CDR2 reads SQIVND (reference sequence). This CDR3 region has 16 residues.

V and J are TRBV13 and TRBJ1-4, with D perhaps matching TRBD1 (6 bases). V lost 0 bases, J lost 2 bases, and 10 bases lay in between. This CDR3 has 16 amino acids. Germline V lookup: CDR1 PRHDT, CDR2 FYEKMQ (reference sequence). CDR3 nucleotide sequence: TGTGCCAGCAGCTTAGGACAGGGCTGGACTAATGAAAAACTGTTTTTT. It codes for CASSLGQGWTNEKLFF.

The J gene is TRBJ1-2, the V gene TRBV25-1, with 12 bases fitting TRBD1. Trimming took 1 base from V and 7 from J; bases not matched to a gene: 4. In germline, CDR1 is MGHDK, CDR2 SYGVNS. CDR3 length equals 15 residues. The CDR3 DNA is TGTGCCAGCAGTGAATGGAGGGACAGGGGGCCTGGCTACACCTTC. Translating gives CASSEWRDRGPGYTF.

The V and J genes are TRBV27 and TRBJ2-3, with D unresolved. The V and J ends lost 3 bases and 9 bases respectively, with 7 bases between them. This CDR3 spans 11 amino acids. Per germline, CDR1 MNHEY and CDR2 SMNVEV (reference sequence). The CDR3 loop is CASSFGTTQYF. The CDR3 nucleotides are TGTGCCAGCAGTTTCGGCACCACGCAGTATTTT.

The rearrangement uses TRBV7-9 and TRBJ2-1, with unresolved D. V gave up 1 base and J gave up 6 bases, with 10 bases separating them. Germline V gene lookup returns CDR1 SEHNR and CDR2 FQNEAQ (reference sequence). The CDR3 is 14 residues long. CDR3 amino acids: CASSLDPYFNEQFF. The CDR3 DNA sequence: TGTGCCAGCAGCTTAGATCCCTACTTCAATGAGCAGTTCTTC.

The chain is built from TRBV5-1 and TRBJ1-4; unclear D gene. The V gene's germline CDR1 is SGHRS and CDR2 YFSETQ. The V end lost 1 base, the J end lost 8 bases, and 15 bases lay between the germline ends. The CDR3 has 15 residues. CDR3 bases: TGCGCCAGCAGCTTGATAACGGGATCGGGAGAAAAACTGTTTTTT. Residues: CASSLITGSGEKLFF.

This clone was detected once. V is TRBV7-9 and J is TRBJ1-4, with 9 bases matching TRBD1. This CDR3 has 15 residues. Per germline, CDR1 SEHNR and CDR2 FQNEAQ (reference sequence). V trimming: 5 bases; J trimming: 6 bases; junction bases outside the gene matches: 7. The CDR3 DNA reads TGTGCCAGCAGCCCCACAGGGGGCCTAGATGAAAAACTGTTTTTT. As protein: CASSPTGGLDEKLFF.

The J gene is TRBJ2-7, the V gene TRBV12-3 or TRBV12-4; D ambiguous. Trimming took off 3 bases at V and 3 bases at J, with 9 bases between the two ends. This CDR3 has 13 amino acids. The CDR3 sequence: CASSFALYYEQYF. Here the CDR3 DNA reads TGTGCCAGCAGTTTTGCGCTGTACTACGAGCAGTACTTC.

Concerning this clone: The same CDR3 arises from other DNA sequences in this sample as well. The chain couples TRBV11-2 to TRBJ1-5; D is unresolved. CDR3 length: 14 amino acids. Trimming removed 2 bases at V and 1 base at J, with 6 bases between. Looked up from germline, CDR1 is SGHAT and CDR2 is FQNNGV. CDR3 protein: CASSLTDSNQPQHF. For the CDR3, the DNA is TGTGCCAGCAGCTTAACGGACAGCAATCAGCCCCAGCATTTT.

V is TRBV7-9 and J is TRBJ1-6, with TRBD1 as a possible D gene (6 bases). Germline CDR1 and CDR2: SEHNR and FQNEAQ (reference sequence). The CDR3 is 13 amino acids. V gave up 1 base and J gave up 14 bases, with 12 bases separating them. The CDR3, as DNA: TGTGCCAGCAGCTTAGACAGGGAAGCGACCCTCCACTTT. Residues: CASSLDREATLHF.

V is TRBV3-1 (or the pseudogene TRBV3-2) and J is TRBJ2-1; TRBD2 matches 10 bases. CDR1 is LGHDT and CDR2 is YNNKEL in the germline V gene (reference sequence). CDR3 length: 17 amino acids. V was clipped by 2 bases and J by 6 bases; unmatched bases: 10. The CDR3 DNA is TGTGCCAGCAGCCAACCCCTTCTAGCGGGAGTGTTCAATGAGCAGTTCTTC. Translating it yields CASSQPLLAGVFNEQFF.

The CDR3: CAISELDGHRALGNQPQHF. CDR3 nucleotides: TGTGCCATCAGTGAGCTCGATGGACACAGGGCCCTTGGCAATCAGCCCCAGCATTTT. This chain links TRBV10-3 with TRBJ1-5, with D maybe TRBD1 (6 bases). V was clipped by 2 bases and J by 2 bases, with 22 bases between them. CDR1 ENHRY and CDR2 SYGVKD come from the germline V gene. CDR3 length equals 19 residues.

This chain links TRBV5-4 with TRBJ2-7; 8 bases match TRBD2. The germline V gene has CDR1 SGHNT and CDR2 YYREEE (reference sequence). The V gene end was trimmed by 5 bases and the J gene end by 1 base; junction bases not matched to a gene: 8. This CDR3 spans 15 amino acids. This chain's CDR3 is CASSYGGAPSYEQYF. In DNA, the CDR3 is TGTGCCAGCAGTTACGGGGGGGCCCCATCCTACGAGCAGTACTTC.

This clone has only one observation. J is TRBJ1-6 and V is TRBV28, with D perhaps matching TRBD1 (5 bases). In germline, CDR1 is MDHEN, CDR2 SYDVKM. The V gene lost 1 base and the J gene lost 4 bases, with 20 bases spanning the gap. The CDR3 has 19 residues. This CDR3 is CASSLSTGSRAFYNSPLHF. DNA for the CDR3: TGTGCCAGCAGTTTATCCACGGGAAGCAGGGCGTTTTATAATTCACCCCTCCACTTT.

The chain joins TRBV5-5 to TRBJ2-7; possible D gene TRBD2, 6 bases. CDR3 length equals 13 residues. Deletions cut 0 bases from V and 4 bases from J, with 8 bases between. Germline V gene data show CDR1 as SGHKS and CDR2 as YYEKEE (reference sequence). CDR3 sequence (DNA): TGTGCCAGCAGCTTGGTGACTAGTTACGAGCAGTACTTC. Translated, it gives CASSLVTSYEQYF.

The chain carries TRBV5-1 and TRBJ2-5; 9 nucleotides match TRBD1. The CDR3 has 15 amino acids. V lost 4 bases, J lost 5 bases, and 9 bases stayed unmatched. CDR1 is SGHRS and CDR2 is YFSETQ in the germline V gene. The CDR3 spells CASSLRTGAYETQYF. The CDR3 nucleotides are TGCGCCAGCAGCCTCAGGACAGGGGCGTATGAGACCCAGTACTTC.

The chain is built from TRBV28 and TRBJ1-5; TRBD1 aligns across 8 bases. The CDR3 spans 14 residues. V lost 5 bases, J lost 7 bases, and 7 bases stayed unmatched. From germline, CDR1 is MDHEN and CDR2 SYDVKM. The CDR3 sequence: CASSGRGLFQPQHF. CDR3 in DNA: TGTGCCAGCAGTGGCAGGGGGCTCTTCCAGCCCCAGCATTTT.

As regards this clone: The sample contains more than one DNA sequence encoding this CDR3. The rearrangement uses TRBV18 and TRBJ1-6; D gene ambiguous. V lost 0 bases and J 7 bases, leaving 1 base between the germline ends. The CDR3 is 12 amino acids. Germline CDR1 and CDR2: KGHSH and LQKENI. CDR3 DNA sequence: TGTGCCAGCTCACCACCCAATTCACCCCTCCACTTT. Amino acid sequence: CASSPPNSPLHF.

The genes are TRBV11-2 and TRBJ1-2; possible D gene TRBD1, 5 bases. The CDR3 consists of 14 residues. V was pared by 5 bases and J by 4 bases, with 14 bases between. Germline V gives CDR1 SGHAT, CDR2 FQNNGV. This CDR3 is CASSLGGASYGYTF. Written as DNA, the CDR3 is TGTGCCAGCAGCCTAGGAGGGGCATCCTATGGCTACACCTTC.